This TCR beta chain was identified during a study of Ad26.COV2.S vaccination and SARS-CoV-2 variants. Looking at the study overall: Intramuscularly, Ad26.COV2.S was given either once or twice, 56 days apart.

This CDR3 is 14 amino acids long. Germline V gives CDR1 LGHNT, CDR2 FRNRAP. Trimming removed 8 bases at V and 3 bases at J, with 14 bases between. Study conclusions and caveats: Spike-specific CD8+ and CD4+ T cell responses reportedly showed substantial breadth after vaccination. Non-spike TCR breadth did not differ much between vaccine and placebo recipients.

Noted treatment: 15 to 20 received Ad26.COV2.S at low or high dose, single or two shots; about 5 received placebo; per-sample allocation not given. All samples were drawn on day 63, counting from the first vaccine or placebo injection. In the vaccine, an Ad26 vector expressed the SARS-CoV-2 spike of the Wuhan strain. Sequencing was performed with immunoSEQ multiplex PCR; in TCRdb, only in-frame clones are kept and a portion is missing. The sample yields over 300,000 clones, around 82% seen once. Comments on this clone: Its antigen remains unknown.

The sequencing here drew on peripheral blood, taken in a trial of Ad26.COV2.S vaccine versus placebo. The chain links TRBV12-5 to TRBJ2-1; a weak D match, TRBD2 (6 bases). This TCR was sampled from a person between 18 and 65 years old who received the Ad26.COV2.S COVID-19 vaccine or a placebo. CDR3 DNA: TGTGCTAGTAGTGTTGCGGGATTCTACAATGAGCAGTTCTTC. Translated: CASSVAGFYNEQFF.